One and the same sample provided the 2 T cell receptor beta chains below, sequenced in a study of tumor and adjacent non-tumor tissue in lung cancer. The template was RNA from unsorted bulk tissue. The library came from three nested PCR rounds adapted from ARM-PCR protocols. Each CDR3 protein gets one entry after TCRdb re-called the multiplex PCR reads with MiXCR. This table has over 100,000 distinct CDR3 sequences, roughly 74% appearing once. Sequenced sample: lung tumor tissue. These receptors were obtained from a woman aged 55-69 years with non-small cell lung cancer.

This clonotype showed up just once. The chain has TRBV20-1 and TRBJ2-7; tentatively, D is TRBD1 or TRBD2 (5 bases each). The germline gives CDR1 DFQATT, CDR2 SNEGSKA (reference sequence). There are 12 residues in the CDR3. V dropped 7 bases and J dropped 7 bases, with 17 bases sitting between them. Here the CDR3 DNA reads TGCAGTGTCGGCGGACAAACGGGGGAGCAGTACTTC. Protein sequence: CSVGGQTGEQYF.

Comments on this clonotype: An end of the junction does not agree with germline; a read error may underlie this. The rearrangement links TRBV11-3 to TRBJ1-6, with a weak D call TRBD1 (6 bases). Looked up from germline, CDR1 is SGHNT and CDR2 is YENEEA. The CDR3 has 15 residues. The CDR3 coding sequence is TGTGCCTGCAACTTAGAGGACAGATATAATTCACTCCTCCACTTT. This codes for CACNLEDRYNSLLHF.